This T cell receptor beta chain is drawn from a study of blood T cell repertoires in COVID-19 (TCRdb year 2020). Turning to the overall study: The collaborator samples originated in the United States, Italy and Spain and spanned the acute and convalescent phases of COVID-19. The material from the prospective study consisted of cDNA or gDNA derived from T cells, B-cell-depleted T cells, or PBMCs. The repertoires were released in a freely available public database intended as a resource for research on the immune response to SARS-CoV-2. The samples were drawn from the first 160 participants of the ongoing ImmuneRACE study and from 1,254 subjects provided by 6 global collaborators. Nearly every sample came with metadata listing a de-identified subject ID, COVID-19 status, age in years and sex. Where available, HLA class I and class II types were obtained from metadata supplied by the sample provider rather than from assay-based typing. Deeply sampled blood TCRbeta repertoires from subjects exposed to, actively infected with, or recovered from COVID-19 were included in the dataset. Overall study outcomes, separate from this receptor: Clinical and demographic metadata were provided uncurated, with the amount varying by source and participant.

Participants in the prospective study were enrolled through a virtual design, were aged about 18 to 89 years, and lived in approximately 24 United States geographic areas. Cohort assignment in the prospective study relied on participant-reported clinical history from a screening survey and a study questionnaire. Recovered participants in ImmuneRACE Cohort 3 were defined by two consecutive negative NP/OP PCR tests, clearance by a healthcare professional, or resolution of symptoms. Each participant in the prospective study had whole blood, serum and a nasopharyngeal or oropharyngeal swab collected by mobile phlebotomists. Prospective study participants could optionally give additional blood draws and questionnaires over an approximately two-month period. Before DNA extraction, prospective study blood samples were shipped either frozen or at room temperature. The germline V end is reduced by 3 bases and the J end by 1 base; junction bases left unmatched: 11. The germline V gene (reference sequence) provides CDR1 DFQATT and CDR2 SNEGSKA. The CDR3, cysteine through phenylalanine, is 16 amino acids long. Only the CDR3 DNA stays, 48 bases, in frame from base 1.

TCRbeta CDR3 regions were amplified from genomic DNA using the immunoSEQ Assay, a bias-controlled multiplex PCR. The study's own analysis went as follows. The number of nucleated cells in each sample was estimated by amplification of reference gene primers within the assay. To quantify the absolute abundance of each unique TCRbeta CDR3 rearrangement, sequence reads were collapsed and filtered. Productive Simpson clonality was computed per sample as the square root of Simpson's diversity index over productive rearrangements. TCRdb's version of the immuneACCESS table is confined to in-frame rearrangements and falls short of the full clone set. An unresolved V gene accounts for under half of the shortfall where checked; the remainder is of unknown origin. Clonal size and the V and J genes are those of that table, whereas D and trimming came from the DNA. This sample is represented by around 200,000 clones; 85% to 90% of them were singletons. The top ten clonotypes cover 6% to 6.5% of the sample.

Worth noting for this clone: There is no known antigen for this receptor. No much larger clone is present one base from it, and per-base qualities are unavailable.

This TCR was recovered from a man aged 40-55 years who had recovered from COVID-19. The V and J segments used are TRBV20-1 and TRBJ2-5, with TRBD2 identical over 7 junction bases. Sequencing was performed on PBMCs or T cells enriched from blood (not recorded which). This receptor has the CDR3 CSASIGRGGIQETQYF. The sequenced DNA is TGCAGTGCTAGTATAGGAAGGGGAGGGATCCAAGAGACCCAGTACTTC.